The 22 T cell receptor beta chains in this list originate from one sample, sequenced in a study of cytomegalovirus exposure and HLA in healthy donors. The PCR was carried out with 60 Vbeta primers and 13 Jbeta primers. Some clones are missing from TCRdb's copy, which holds only in-frame ones; the method was immunoSEQ multiplex PCR. The sample gives approximately 160,000 clones, 80% to 85% of which show up once; about 4% is in the top ten. The source material was PBMCs. These receptors all come from a man aged 45-65 years in good health and CMV-seropositive.

The rearrangement joins TRBV6-5 to TRBJ2-5; TRBD2 agrees at 7 bases. The J call is uncertain, as TRBJ2-7 better fits the DNA end. This CDR3 contains 13 residues. Germline CDR1 and CDR2: MNHEY and SVGAGI. The CDR3 reads CASRGGSSYEQYF. The CDR3 region has the DNA TGTGCCAGCAGGGGGGGGAGCTCCTACGAGCAGTACTTC.

The V gene is TRBV5-1, the J gene TRBJ2-7; D not resolved. In germline, CDR1 is SGHRS, CDR2 YFSETQ. The CDR3 is 14 amino acids. V was cut by 0 bases and J by 3 bases, with 10 bases left in between. The CDR3 DNA reads as TGCGCCAGCAGCTTGGCGTCTACTATCTACGAGCAGTACTTC. This translates into CASSLASTIYEQYF. Together with reference TRBV5-1 and TRBJ2-7, the CDR3 gives the full variable domain: KAGVTQTPRYLIKTRGQQVTLSCSPISGHRSVSWYQQTPGQGLQFLFEYFSETQRNKGNFPGRFSGRQFSNSRSEMNVSTLELGDSALYLCASSLASTIYEQYFGPGTRLTVT.

This chain uses TRBV19 with TRBJ2-2; 12 nucleotides align to TRBD2. This CDR3 comprises 19 residues. V lost 2 bases and J lost 3; bases outside the gene matches: 10. CDR1 LNHDA and CDR2 SQIVND come from the germline V gene (reference sequence). DNA of the CDR3: TGTGCCAGTAGTATAATCCGGAGCACTAGCGGGGGGTACACCGGGGAGCTGTTTTTT. Translation gives CASSIIRSTSGGYTGELFF.

The chain combines TRBV29-1 with TRBJ2-6; D may be TRBD1 (6 bases). This CDR3 has 16 residues. The germline gives CDR1 SQVTM, CDR2 ANQGSEA. Trimming stripped 4 bases from V and 0 bases from J, with 13 bases between. The CDR3 DNA follows: TGCAGCGTTGGTGGGGGCCCACTCTCTGGGGCCAACGTCCTGACTTTC. This translates into CSVGGGPLSGANVLTF.

V usage is TRBV6-5 and J usage is TRBJ2-3; D is undetermined. Germline CDR1 is MNHEY and CDR2 is SVGAGI. This CDR3 contains 13 residues. Trimming removed 4 bases at V and 0 bases at J, with 5 bases between. The CDR3 sequence: CASSFLSTDTQYF. The CDR3 nucleotides read TGTGCCAGCAGTTTCTTGAGCACAGATACGCAGTATTTT.

The chain is built from TRBV27 and TRBJ1-5; possible D gene TRBD1, 6 bases. V dropped 7 bases and J dropped 7 bases, with 20 bases sitting between them. Germline loops: CDR1 MNHEY, CDR2 SMNVEV (reference sequence). This CDR3 spans 15 amino acids. The CDR3 bases are TGTGCCAGCAAACAAGGGGGAAATCCCGCCCAGCCCCAGCATTTT. Translating gives CASKQGGNPAQPQHF.

J is TRBJ1-5 and V is TRBV28, with 10 bases aligning to TRBD1. Germline CDR1 reads MDHEN; CDR2 reads SYDVKM. V lost 7 bases to trimming and J lost 4 bases; unmatched junction nucleotides: 10. The CDR3 consists of 16 residues. The CDR3 loop is CASTPWVGQGNQPQHF. The CDR3 DNA sequence: TGTGCCAGCACCCCTTGGGTGGGACAGGGGAATCAGCCCCAGCATTTT.

The chain carries TRBV4-1 and TRBJ2-3, with TRBD2 matching 9 bases. The V gene's germline CDR1 is MGHRA and CDR2 YSYEKL. CDR3 length: 19 amino acids. V shed 0 bases, J shed 4 bases, and the junction held 14 bases outside the gene matches. CDR3 loop: CASSQDKGWREGHADTQYF. CDR3 bases: TGCGCCAGCAGCCAAGATAAGGGTTGGCGGGAGGGCCACGCAGATACGCAGTATTTT.

V is TRBV11-2 and J is TRBJ2-1, with unresolved D. The germline V and J ends were trimmed by 2 bases and 5 bases, with 7 bases remaining between them. Germline V lookup: CDR1 SGHAT, CDR2 FQNNGV. CDR3 size: 13 residues. The CDR3 region has the DNA TGTGCCAGCAGCTTATCGCAGGACAATGAGCAGTTCTTC. Translation gives CASSLSQDNEQFF.

This chain uses TRBV28 with TRBJ2-3; 7 positions agree with TRBD2. V shed 6 bases and J 1 base; nucleotides not matched to a gene: 7. Looked up from germline, CDR1 is MDHEN and CDR2 is SYDVKM. This CDR3 comprises 15 residues. In DNA form, the CDR3 reads TGTGCCAGCAGCTCCAGCGGGACCCGCACAGATACGCAGTATTTT. Protein: CASSSSGTRTDTQYF.

There are a few counts of this clone. J is TRBJ2-7 and V is TRBV7-2; 8 nucleotides align to TRBD2. This CDR3 contains 15 residues. With V trimmed by 1 base and J by 7 bases, 9 bases remained unmatched. CDR1 is SGHTA and CDR2 is FQGNSA in the germline V gene. CDR3 bases: TGTGCCAGCAGCTTAGACGGGGGGGCCAAAAGGGAGCAGTACTTC. Protein product: CASSLDGGAKREQYF.

This chain uses TRBV7-2 with TRBJ2-3, with D hard to call. The CDR3 totals 13 residues. The germline CDR1 and CDR2 sequences are SGHTA and FQGNSA. V shed 1 base and J shed 9 bases, with 11 bases lying between them. CDR3 amino acids: CASSLDLPQTQYF. CDR3 coding DNA: TGTGCCAGCAGCTTAGATTTGCCACAAACGCAGTATTTT.

The chain is built from TRBV11-2 and TRBJ1-5; D gene uncertain. CDR3 length: 13 residues. Germline-derived CDR1 and CDR2 are SGHAT and FQNNGV. V was trimmed by 4 bases and J by 3 bases, leaving 7 bases between them. The CDR3 DNA reads TGTGCCAGCAGCTCAGATATCAATCAGCCCCAGCATTTT. It codes for CASSSDINQPQHF.

The chain uses TRBV19 and TRBJ2-3; possibly TRBD2 for D (5 bases). V shed 4 bases and J shed 0 bases, with 14 bases lying between them. CDR3 size: 16 residues. Germline V lookup: CDR1 LNHDA, CDR2 SQIVND (reference sequence). CDR3 in DNA: TGTGCCAGTAGTACTTCGGGAAGTGTTAGCACAGATACGCAGTATTTT. Translation: CASSTSGSVSTDTQYF.

This rearrangement joins TRBV19 to TRBJ2-1; 7 bases agree with TRBD2. This CDR3 is built from 15 residues. In germline, CDR1 is LNHDA, CDR2 SQIVND (reference sequence). The trim removed 4 bases at V and 1 base at J, leaving 4 bases unmatched. CDR3 sequence (DNA): TGTGCCAGTAGTAGACTAGCAGGATCCTACAATGAGCAGTTCTTC. It yields the protein CASSRLAGSYNEQFF. Together with reference TRBV19 and TRBJ2-1, the CDR3 gives the full variable domain: DGGITQSPKYLFRKEGQNVTLSCEQNLNHDAMYWYRQDPGQGLRLIYYSQIVNDFQKGDIAEGYSVSREKKESFPLTVTSAQKNPTAFYLCASSRLAGSYNEQFFGPGTRLTVL.

The chain combines TRBV30 with TRBJ2-2; unclear D gene. The V gene lost 8 bases and the J gene lost 4 bases, with 17 bases spanning the gap. The CDR3 contains 14 residues. Germline CDR1 is GTSNPN and CDR2 is SVGIG (reference sequence). This chain's CDR3 is CAATRITGTGELFF. The CDR3 bases are TGTGCCGCGACCAGGATTACTGGCACCGGGGAGCTGTTTTTT.

The V call is TRBV19, the J call TRBJ2-7; 8 positions match TRBD1. The germline CDR1 and CDR2 sequences are LNHDA and SQIVND (reference sequence). With V trimmed by 1 base and J by 4 bases, 9 bases remained unmatched. CDR3 size: 16 residues. The CDR3 DNA is TGTGCCAGTAGTATAGGCCCTACAGGGGGAGGATACGAGCAGTACTTC. This sequence encodes CASSIGPTGGGYEQYF.

J is TRBJ1-1 and V is TRBV18; perhaps TRBD1 as D (5 bases). V was pared by 3 bases and J by 1 base, with 9 bases between. The CDR3 loop spans 14 amino acids. In germline, CDR1 is KGHSH, CDR2 LQKENI. The DNA of the CDR3 is TGTGCCAGCTCACCCCGGGGGGAGAACACTGAAGCTTTCTTT. Translating it yields CASSPRGENTEAFF.

V is TRBV5-4 and J is TRBJ2-2; the D gene is possibly TRBD1 (6 bases). V lost 0 bases and J 6 bases, leaving 9 bases between the germline ends. This CDR3 spans 14 amino acids. Germline-derived CDR1 and CDR2 are SGHNT and YYREEE (reference sequence). CDR3 sequence (DNA): TGTGCCAGCAGCTTGGTGGGGGCCGCCGGGGAGCTGTTTTTT. Encoded protein: CASSLVGAAGELFF.

This rearrangement joins TRBV6-6 to TRBJ2-7, with 9 bases aligning to TRBD2. With 7 bases clipped from V and 4 bases from J, the junction kept 5 bases outside the gene matches. The CDR3 extends over 13 amino acids. CDR1 is MNHNY and CDR2 is SVGAGI in the germline V gene (reference sequence). CDR3 loop: CASNPGLAYEQYF. As DNA, the CDR3 is TGTGCCAGCAACCCGGGACTAGCTTACGAGCAGTACTTC.

The genes are TRBV5-4 and TRBJ2-7; perhaps TRBD1 as D (6 bases). Trimming pared 3 bases from V and 4 bases from J, leaving 14 bases between. This CDR3 is built from 14 residues. CDR1 and CDR2 from the germline V gene are SGHNT and YYREEE (reference sequence). For the CDR3, the DNA is TGTGCCAGCAGCTACCGGGACATAGTTTACGAGCAGTACTTC. This translates into CASSYRDIVYEQYF.

To note about this clone: Different DNA sequences within this sample yield the same CDR3. The chain uses TRBV4-1 and TRBJ1-6, with 9 bases identical to TRBD1. The trim removed 5 bases at V and 9 bases at J, leaving 11 bases unmatched. The length of the CDR3 is 16 residues. The germline CDR1 and CDR2 sequences are MGHRA and YSYEKL. In nucleotides, the CDR3 is TGCGCCAGCAGCACAAGAACAGGGGGCGTAGGTTCACCCCTCCACTTT. The encoded protein is CASSTRTGGVGSPLHF.